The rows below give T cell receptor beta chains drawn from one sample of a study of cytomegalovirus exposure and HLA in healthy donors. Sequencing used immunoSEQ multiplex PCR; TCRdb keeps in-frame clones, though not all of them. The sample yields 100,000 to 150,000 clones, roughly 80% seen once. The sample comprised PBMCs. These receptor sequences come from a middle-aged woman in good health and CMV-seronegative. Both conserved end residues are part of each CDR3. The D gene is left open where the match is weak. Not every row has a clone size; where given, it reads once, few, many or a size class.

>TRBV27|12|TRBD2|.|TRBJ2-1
TGTGCCTGCAGTACAGGGACTAGCGGGCAGTTCTTC
CACSTGTSGQFF
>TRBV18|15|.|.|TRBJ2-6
TGTGCCAGCTCACCAAGCGCAACTGGGGCCAACGTCCTGACTTTC
CASSPSATGANVLTF
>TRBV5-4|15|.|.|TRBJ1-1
TGTGCCAGCAGCTTGGTGGCCGCACGGGACACTGAAGCTTTCTTT
CASSLVAARDTEAFF
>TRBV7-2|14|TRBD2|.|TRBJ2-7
TGTGCCAGCAGCCCACTAGCGGGGGCCTACGAGCAGTACTTC
CASSPLAGAYEQYF
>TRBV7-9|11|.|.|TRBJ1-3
TGTTCCAGCAGTTTTACCTCCGAGATAAATTTT
CSSSFTSEINF
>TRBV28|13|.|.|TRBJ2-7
TGTGCCAGCAGACCGGCGGTCTCCTACGAGCAGTACTTC
CASRPAVSYEQYF
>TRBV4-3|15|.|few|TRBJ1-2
TGCGCCAGCAGCCAAGATCCCAACCCGGGCTATGGCTACACCTTC
CASSQDPNPGYGYTF
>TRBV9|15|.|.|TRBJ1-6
TGTGCCAGCAGCGTAGGATACAGGCCTAATTCACCCCTCCACTTT
CASSVGYRPNSPLHF
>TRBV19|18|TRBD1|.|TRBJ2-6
TGTGCCAGTAAAAAGCCCCGGGACAGGGGAGCTGGGGCCAACGTCCTGACTTTC
CASKKPRDRGAGANVLTF
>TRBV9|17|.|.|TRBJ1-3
TGTGCCAGCAGCGTAGACGAACCAGGGTACTATGGAAACACCATATATTTT
CASSVDEPGYYGNTIYF
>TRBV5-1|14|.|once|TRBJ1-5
TGCGCCAGCAGCTTGGACGCGGGCAATCAGCCCCAGCATTTT
CASSLDAGNQPQHF
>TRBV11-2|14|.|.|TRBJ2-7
TGTGCCAGCAGCTTAGATCACGGGATTTACGAGCAGTACTTC
CASSLDHGIYEQYF
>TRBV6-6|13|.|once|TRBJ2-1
TGTGCCAGCAGTGACCCAATCCGGGGTCGGCAGTTCTTC
CASSDPIRGRQFF
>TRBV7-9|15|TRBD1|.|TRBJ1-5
TGTGCCAGCAGCTTCGGACAGGTCCCCAATCAGCCCCAGCATTTT
CASSFGQVPNQPQHF